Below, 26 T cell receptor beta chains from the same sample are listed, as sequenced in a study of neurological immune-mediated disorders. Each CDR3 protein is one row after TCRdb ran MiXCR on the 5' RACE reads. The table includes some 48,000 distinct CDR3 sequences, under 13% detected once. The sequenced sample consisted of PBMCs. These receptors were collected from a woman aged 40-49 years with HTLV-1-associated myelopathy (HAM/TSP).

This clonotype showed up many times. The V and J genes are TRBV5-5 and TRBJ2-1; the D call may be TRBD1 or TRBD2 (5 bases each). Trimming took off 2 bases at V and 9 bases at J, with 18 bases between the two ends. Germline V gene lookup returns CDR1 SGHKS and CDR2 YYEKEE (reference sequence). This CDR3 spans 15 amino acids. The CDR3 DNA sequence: TGTGCCAGCAGCTTTGACCGGGACCCAAGAACTGAGCAGTTCTTC. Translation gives CASSFDRDPRTEQFF.

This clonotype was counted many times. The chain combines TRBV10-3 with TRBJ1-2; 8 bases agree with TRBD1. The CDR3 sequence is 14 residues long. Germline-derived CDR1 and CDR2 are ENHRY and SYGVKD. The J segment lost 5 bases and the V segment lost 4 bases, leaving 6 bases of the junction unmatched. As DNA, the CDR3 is TGTGCCATCAGTGCCCAGACAGGGGAGTATGGCTACACCTTC. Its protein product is CAISAQTGEYGYTF.

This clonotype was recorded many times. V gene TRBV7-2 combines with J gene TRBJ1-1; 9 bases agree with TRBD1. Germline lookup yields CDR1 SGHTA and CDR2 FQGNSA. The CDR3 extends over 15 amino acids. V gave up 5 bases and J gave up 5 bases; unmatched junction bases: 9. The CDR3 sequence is CASSRPGQGWTEAFF. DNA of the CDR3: TGTGCCAGCAGCCGCCCGGGACAGGGTTGGACTGAAGCTTTCTTT.

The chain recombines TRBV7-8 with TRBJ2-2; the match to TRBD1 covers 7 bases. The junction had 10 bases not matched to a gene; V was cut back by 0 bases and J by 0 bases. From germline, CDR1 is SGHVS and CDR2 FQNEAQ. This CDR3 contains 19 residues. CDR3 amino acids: CASSLAARRTGANTGELFF. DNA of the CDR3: TGTGCCAGCAGCTTAGCGGCTCGTCGAACAGGGGCGAACACCGGGGAGCTGTTTTTT.

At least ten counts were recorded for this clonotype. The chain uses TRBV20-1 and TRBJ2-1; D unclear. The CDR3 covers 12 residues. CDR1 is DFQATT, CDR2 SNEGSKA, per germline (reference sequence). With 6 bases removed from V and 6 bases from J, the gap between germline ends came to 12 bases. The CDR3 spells CSAHFSTNEQFF. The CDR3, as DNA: TGCAGTGCCCATTTTTCTACCAATGAGCAGTTCTTC.

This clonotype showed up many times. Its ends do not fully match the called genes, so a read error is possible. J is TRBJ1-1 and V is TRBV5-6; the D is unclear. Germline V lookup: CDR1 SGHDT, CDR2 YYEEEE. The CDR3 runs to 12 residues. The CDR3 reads CASNLLNTEAFF. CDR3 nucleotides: TGTGCCAGCAACTTGTTGAACACTGAAGCTTTCTTT.

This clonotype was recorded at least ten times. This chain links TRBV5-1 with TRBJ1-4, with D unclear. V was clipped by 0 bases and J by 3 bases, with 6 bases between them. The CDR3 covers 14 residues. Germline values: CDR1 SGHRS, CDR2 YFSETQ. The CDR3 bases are TGCGCCAGCAGCTTGGAACAGCCTAATGAAAAACTGTTTTTT. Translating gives CASSLEQPNEKLFF.

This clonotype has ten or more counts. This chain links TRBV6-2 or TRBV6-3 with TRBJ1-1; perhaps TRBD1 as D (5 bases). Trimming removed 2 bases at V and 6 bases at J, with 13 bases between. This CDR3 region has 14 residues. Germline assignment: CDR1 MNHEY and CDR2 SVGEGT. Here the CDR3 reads CASSYGGGGPEAFF. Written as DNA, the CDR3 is TGTGCCAGCAGTTACGGGGGTGGGGGTCCTGAAGCTTTCTTT.

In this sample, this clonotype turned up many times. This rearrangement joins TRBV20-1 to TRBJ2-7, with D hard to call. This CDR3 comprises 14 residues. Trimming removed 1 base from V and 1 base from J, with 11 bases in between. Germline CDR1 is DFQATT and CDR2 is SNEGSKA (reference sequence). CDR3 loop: CSARAGLLSYEQYF. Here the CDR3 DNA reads TGCAGTGCTAGAGCCGGGCTACTGTCCTACGAGCAGTACTTC.

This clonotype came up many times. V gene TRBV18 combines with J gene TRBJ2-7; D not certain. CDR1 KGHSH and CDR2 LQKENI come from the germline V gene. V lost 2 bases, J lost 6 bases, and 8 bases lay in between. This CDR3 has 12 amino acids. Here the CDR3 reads CASSPGEGEQYF. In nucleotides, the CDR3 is TGTGCCAGCTCACCAGGGGAAGGCGAGCAGTACTTC.

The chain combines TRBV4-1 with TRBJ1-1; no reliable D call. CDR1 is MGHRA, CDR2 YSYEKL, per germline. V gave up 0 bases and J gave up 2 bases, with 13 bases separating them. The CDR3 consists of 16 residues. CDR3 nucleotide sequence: TGCGCCAGCAGCCAAGATTGGGATGTATCCAACACTGAAGCTTTCTTT. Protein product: CASSQDWDVSNTEAFF.

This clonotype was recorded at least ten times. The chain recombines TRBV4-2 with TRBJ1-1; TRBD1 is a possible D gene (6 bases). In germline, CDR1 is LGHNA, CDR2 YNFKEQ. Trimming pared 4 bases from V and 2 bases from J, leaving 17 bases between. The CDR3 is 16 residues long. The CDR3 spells CASSLKIGQSNTEAFF. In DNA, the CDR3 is TGTGCCAGCAGCCTAAAAATAGGACAGAGTAACACTGAAGCTTTCTTT.

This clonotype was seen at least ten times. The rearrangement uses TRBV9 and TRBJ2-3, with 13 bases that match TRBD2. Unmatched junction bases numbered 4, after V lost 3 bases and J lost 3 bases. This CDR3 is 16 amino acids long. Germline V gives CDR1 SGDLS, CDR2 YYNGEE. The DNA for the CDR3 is TGTGCCAGCAGCGCCGCGGGACTAGCGGGGACAGATACGCAGTATTTT. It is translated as CASSAAGLAGTDTQYF. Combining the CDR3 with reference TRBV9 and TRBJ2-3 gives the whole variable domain DSGVTQTPKHLITATGQRVTLRCSPRSGDLSVYWYQQSLDQGLQFLIQYYNGEERAKGNILERFSAQQFPDLHSELNLSSLELGDSALYFCASSAAGLAGTDTQYFGPGTRLTVL.

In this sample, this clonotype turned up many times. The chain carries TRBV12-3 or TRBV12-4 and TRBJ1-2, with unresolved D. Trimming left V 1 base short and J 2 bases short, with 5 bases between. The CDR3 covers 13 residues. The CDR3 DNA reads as TGTGCCAGCAGTTTAGAACGGAACTATGGCTACACCTTC. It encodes CASSLERNYGYTF.

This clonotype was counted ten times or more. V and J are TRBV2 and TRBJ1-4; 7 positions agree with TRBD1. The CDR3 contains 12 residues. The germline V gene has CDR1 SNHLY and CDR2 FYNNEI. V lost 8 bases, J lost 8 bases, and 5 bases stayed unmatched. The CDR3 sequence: CASRDRVEKLFF. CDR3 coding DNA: TGTGCCAGCCGAGACAGGGTCGAAAAACTGTTTTTT.

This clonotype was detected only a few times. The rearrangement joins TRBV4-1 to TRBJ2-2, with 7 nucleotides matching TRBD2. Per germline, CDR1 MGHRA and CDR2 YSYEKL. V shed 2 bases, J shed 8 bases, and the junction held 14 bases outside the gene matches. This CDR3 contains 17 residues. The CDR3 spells CASSQPLPGLWGGELFF. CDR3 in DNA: TGCGCCAGCAGCCAACCCTTACCGGGACTATGGGGTGGGGAGCTGTTTTTT.

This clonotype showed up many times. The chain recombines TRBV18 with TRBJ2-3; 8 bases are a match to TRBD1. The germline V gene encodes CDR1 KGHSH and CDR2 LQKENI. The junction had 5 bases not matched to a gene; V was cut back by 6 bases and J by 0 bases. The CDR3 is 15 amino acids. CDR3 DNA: TGTGCCAGCTCTCCGGACAGGGCTAGCACAGATACGCAGTATTTT. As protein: CASSPDRASTDTQYF.

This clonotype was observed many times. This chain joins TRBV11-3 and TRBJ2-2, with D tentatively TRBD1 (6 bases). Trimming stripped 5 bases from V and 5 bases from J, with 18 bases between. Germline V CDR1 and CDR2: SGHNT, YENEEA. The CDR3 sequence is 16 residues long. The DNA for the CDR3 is TGTGCCAGCAGCCCAGGGGTTGGTGCAGGGACCGGGGAGCTGTTTTTT. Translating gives CASSPGVGAGTGELFF.

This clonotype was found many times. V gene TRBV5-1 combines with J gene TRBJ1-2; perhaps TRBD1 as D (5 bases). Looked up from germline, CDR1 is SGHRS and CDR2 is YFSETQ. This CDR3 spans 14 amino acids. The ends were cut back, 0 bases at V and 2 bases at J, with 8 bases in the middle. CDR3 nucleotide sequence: TGCGCCAGCAGCTTGGCTCCAGGGAACTATGGCTACACCTTC. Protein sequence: CASSLAPGNYGYTF.

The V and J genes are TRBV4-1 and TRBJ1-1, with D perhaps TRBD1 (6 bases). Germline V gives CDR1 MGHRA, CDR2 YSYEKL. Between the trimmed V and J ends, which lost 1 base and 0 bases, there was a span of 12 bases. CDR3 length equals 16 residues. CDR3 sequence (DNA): TGCGCCAGCAGCCAAGGTCGAACAGGGTTGAACACTGAAGCTTTCTTT. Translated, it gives CASSQGRTGLNTEAFF.

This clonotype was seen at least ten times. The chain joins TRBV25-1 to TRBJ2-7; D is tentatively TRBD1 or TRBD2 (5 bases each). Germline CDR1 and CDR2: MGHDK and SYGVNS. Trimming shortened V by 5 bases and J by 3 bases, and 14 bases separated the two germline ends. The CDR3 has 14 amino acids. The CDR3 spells CASSRGVGHYEQYF. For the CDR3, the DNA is TGTGCCAGCAGTCGAGGGGTAGGGCACTACGAGCAGTACTTC.

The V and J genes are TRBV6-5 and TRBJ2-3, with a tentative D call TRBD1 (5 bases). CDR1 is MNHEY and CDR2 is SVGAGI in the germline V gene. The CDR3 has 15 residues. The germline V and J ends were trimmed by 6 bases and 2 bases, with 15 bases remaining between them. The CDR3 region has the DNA TGTGCCAGCAGACTGGGTACAGGTCACACAGATACGCAGTATTTT. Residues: CASRLGTGHTDTQYF.

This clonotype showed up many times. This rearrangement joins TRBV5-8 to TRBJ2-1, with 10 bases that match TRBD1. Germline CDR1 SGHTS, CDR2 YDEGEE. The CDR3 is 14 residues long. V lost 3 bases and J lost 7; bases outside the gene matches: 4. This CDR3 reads CASSSGQGLNEQFF. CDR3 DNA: TGTGCCAGCAGCTCGGGACAGGGGTTAAATGAGCAGTTCTTC.

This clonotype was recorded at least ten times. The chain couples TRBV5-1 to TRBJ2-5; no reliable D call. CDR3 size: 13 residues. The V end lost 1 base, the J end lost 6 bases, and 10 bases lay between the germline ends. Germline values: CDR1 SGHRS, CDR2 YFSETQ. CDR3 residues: CASSLSGMQTQYF. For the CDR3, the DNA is TGCGCCAGCAGCTTGTCAGGAATGCAGACCCAGTACTTC.

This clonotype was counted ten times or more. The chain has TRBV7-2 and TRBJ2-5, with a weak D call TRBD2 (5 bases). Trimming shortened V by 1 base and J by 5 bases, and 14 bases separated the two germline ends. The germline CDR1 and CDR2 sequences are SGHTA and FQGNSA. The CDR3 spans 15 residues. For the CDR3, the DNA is TGTGCCAGCAGCTTAGGGACTCGCCGGGCGGAGACCCAGTACTTC. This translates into CASSLGTRRAETQYF.

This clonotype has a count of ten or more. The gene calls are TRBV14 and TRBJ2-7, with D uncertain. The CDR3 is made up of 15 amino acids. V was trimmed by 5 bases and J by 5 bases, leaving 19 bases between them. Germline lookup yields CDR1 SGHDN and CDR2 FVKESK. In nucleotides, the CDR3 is TGTGCCAGCAGCACACTGACGGCCCCTGGGAACGAGCAGTACTTC. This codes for CASSTLTAPGNEQYF.